This TCR beta chain was recovered during a study of CD8 T cells in Susac syndrome. The study's findings and limits: An acknowledgment was made by the study that its TCR sequencing and HLA analysis involved relatively few individuals.

With regard to this clonotype: Its antigen is currently unknown.

A quantity of about 0.5 to 1 ug RNA underwent reverse transcription using random hexamers. The authors amplified TCR beta CDR3 across 54 Vbeta and 13 Jbeta using immunoSEQ multiplex PCR. From the immunoSEQ multiplex PCR reads, TCRdb called clonotypes with MiXCR, one entry per CDR3 protein. The sample includes roughly 150,000 distinct CDR3 sequences, 95% seen only once; the top ten take 0.14% to 0.15%. From blood CD8+ and CD4+ T cells, TCR beta sequences were generated. Treatment-naive patients with stable or active relapsing-remitting disease served as multiple sclerosis controls. In germline, CDR1 is SGHNT, CDR2 YYREEE (reference sequence). Trimming cost V 4 bases and J 7 bases; bases outside gene matches: 5. This CDR3 has 15 amino acids.

Sequencing was performed on CD8+ T cells from PBMCs. The chain carries TRBV5-4 and TRBJ1-6; TRBD1 aligns across 10 bases. The TCR sequence derives from a human donor with multiple sclerosis. CDR3 residues: CASSRGQGNNSPLHF. Written as DNA, the CDR3 is TGTGCCAGCAGCCGGGGACAGGGGAACAATTCACCCCTCCACTTT.